These 27 T cell receptor beta chains were all obtained from the same sample, sequenced in a study of T cells in localized non-small cell lung cancer. TCRdb keeps only in-frame clones here, not all; method: immunoSEQ multiplex PCR. This sample has 1,500 to 2,000 clones, with over 25% found just once. The sequencing used lung tumor tissue, collected before any cancer treatment. The receptors were gathered from a male donor older than 55 with stage II squamous cell lung carcinoma.

The chain carries TRBV19 and TRBJ2-5; 9 nucleotides match TRBD1. Germline CDR1 is LNHDA and CDR2 is SQIVND (reference sequence). The CDR3 is 17 residues long. Germline trimming cut 3 bases from V and 4 bases from J; bases unmatched to any gene: 12. The CDR3 nucleotides read TGTGCCAGTAGTATCGATACAGGGGGCACGAGCGTAGAGACCCAGTACTTC. It is translated as CASSIDTGGTSVETQYF. The full variable domain, with the rest looked up from reference TRBV19 and TRBJ2-5, is DGGITQSPKYLFRKEGQNVTLSCEQNLNHDAMYWYRQDPGQGLRLIYYSQIVNDFQKGDIAEGYSVSREKKESFPLTVTSAQKNPTAFYLCASSIDTGGTSVETQYFGPGTRLLVL.

The CDR3 sequence: CASSHAGTSSYEQYF. The DNA for the CDR3 is TGTGCCAGCAGTCACGCCGGGACTAGCTCCTACGAGCAGTACTTC. The rearrangement uses TRBV28 and TRBJ2-7; 8 positions match TRBD2. CDR1 MDHEN and CDR2 SYDVKM come from the germline V gene. J lost 0 bases, V lost 5 bases, and 6 bases had no gene match. The CDR3 has 15 residues.

The chain combines TRBV6-8 with TRBJ1-1; perhaps TRBD1 as D (5 bases). CDR1 and CDR2 (germline): MNHGY, SAAAGT. The CDR3 consists of 12 residues. V lost 6 bases, J lost 7 bases, and 12 bases lay in between. The DNA for the CDR3 is TGTGCCAGCAGCCAGGGACGCGGTGAAGCTTTCTTT. It encodes CASSQGRGEAFF.

This clone was picked up one time. This chain joins TRBV9 and TRBJ2-2; the D gene is possibly TRBD1 (6 bases). Germline CDR1 reads SGDLS; CDR2 reads YYNGEE. The CDR3 is 13 residues long. Trimming pared 3 bases from V and 6 bases from J, leaving 9 bases between. The chain's CDR3 is CASSAQGSGELFF. The CDR3 coding sequence is TGTGCCAGCAGCGCACAGGGTTCCGGGGAGCTGTTTTTT.

The chain recombines TRBV11-3 with TRBJ2-1, with D tentatively TRBD2 (6 bases). Trimming stripped 5 bases from V and 4 bases from J, with 15 bases between. Germline lookup yields CDR1 SGHNT and CDR2 YENEEA. The CDR3 covers 15 residues. The CDR3: CASSVQWGVYNEQFF. CDR3 sequence (DNA): TGTGCCAGCAGCGTCCAATGGGGGGTATACAATGAGCAGTTCTTC.

The chain has TRBV9 and TRBJ2-7, with TRBD2 matching over 11 bases. The germline gives CDR1 SGDLS, CDR2 YYNGEE. The CDR3 totals 14 residues. The J segment lost 6 bases and the V segment lost 5 bases, leaving 7 bases of the junction unmatched. The CDR3 DNA reads TGTGCCAGCAGTTTTACTAGCGGGAGCCGCGAGCAGTACTTC. This sequence encodes CASSFTSGSREQYF. Complete variable domain (other parts from reference TRBV9 and TRBJ2-7): DSGVTQTPKHLITATGQRVTLRCSPRSGDLSVYWYQQSLDQGLQFLIQYYNGEERAKGNILERFSAQQFPDLHSELNLSSLELGDSALYFCASSFTSGSREQYFGPGTRLTVT.

V usage is TRBV28 and J usage is TRBJ2-5, with 10 bases fitting TRBD1. The V segment lost 5 bases and the J segment 5 bases; nucleotides outside the gene matches: 20. The length of the CDR3 is 19 residues. Germline V gene lookup returns CDR1 MDHEN and CDR2 SYDVKM. DNA of the CDR3: TGTGCCAGCAGTGGGACAGGGGCCAACCAGAAGGAGTTTTATGAGACCCAGTACTTC. Translation gives CASSGTGANQKEFYETQYF.

This clone was recorded a few times. The chain links TRBV10-3 to TRBJ2-5, with TRBD2 matching 10 bases. CDR1 is ENHRY and CDR2 is SYGVKD in the germline V gene. This CDR3 contains 15 residues. J was trimmed by 5 bases and V by 10 bases; bases with no gene match: 13. The CDR3 protein is CASCPGLALRETQYF. The DNA of the CDR3 is TGTGCCAGCTGCCCGGGACTAGCGTTACGGGAGACCCAGTACTTC.

V and J are TRBV30 and TRBJ1-2; TRBD1 aligns across 11 bases. The CDR3 is made up of 12 amino acids. Germline-derived CDR1 and CDR2 are GTSNPN and SVGIG (reference sequence). Trimming at V came to 7 bases and at J to 7 bases, leaving 5 bases not matched to a gene. DNA for the CDR3: TGTGCCTCCGGACAGGGGGCTTTTGGCTACACCTTC. This gives the protein CASGQGAFGYTF.

This clone showed up just a few times. The rearrangement joins TRBV7-7 to TRBJ2-1; tentatively, D is TRBD1 or TRBD2 (5 bases each). The length of the CDR3 is 16 residues. CDR1 SSHAT and CDR2 FNYEAQ come from the germline V gene (reference sequence). V dropped 5 bases and J dropped 0 bases, with 14 bases sitting between them. CDR3 sequence (DNA): TGTGCCAGCAGCGGGGGACCCGCGAGCTCCTACAATGAGCAGTTCTTC. It specifies CASSGGPASSYNEQFF.

This clone was picked up a small number of times. V is TRBV9 and J is TRBJ2-1, with a weak D call TRBD2 (5 bases). V was shortened by 1 base and J by 3 bases, with 14 bases between the two germline ends. Germline V gives CDR1 SGDLS, CDR2 YYNGEE. The CDR3 runs to 16 residues. The CDR3 reads CASSVSEGSRYNEQFF. For the CDR3, the DNA is TGTGCCAGCAGCGTAAGCGAGGGTTCGCGCTACAATGAGCAGTTCTTC.

There are a few counts of this clone. The chain is built from TRBV28 and TRBJ2-3, with 8 bases matching TRBD1. The V and J ends lost 6 bases and 3 bases, in that order; junction bases with no gene match: 8. The CDR3 is made up of 15 amino acids. Germline V CDR1 and CDR2: MDHEN, SYDVKM. The CDR3 DNA sequence: TGTGCCAGCAGGGTAGGACAGGGAACGACAGATACGCAGTATTTT. This gives the protein CASRVGQGTTDTQYF.

This clone was detected a few times. The chain combines TRBV6-8 with TRBJ2-2, with D possibly TRBD2 on 5 matching bases. V lost 4 bases to trimming and J lost 3 bases, with 21 bases between them. Germline V lookup: CDR1 MNHGY, CDR2 SAAAGT. This CDR3 spans 18 amino acids. The CDR3 region is CASSSRRAGTQDTGELFF. CDR3 bases: TGTGCCAGCAGTTCACGGCGGGCAGGAACCCAAGACACCGGGGAGCTGTTTTTT.

V usage is TRBV18 and J usage is TRBJ1-5; unclear D gene. This CDR3 comprises 13 residues. CDR1 KGHSH and CDR2 LQKENI come from the germline V gene. The V and J ends lost 2 bases and 5 bases respectively, with 7 bases between them. CDR3 in amino acids: CASSPFTDQPQHF. The CDR3 region has the DNA TGTGCCAGCTCACCATTTACGGATCAGCCCCAGCATTTT.

The chain links TRBV6-8 to TRBJ1-3; TRBD1 aligns across 9 bases. J was trimmed by 1 base and V by 5 bases; bases with no gene match: 9. CDR3 size: 17 residues. Germline V lookup: CDR1 MNHGY, CDR2 SAAAGT. CDR3 loop: CASSSRPGTGSGNTIYF. CDR3 nucleotides: TGTGCCAGCAGTAGTAGACCTGGGACAGGGTCTGGAAACACCATATATTTT.

This clone has just a few counts. J is TRBJ1-1 and V is TRBV9; D is unclear. CDR3 length: 15 amino acids. Germline CDR1 SGDLS, CDR2 YYNGEE. Deletions cut 5 bases from V and 5 bases from J, with 19 bases between. CDR3 residues: CASSEPGKGGTEAFF. As DNA, the CDR3 is TGTGCCAGCAGTGAGCCCGGGAAAGGAGGGACTGAAGCTTTCTTT.

This clone was observed a handful of times. This chain uses TRBV11-3 with TRBJ2-7; TRBD1 might be the D (6 bases). Germline values: CDR1 SGHNT, CDR2 YENEEA. This CDR3 contains 14 residues. V was trimmed by 3 bases and J by 2 bases, leaving 11 bases between them. This CDR3 reads CASSFGGDAYEQYF. In nucleotides, the CDR3 is TGTGCCAGCAGCTTTGGGGGCGATGCCTACGAGCAGTACTTC.

This clone has only one observation. The rearrangement joins TRBV5-1 to TRBJ1-1, with D possibly being TRBD1 (6 bases). Between the trimmed V and J ends, which lost 5 bases and 8 bases, there was a span of 22 bases. The germline CDR1 and CDR2 sequences are SGHRS and YFSETQ. The length of the CDR3 is 15 residues. The CDR3: CASRLAGVRYREAFF. In DNA form, the CDR3 reads TGCGCCAGCAGACTCGCAGGGGTAAGGTATCGAGAAGCTTTCTTT.

The V gene is TRBV11-1, the J gene TRBJ2-1, with 12 bases matching TRBD2. Trimming took 5 bases from V and 9 from J; bases not matched to a gene: 8. Germline V gene sequence: CDR1 SGHAT, CDR2 FQDESV (reference sequence). CDR3 length equals 15 residues. The CDR3 bases are TGTGCCAGCAGCCCGGGGCTAGCGGGAGGGAGTGAGCAGTTCTTC. Translation gives CASSPGLAGGSEQFF. Full variable domain (missing parts from reference TRBV11-1 and TRBJ2-1): EAEVAQSPRYKITEKSQAVAFWCDPISGHATLYWYRQILGQGPELLVQFQDESVVDDSQLPKDRFSAERLKGVDSTLKIQPAELGDSAMYLCASSPGLAGGSEQFFGPGTRLTVL.

This clone has only a few counts. This CDR3 is CASSVGGPWDEQYF. CDR3 sequence (DNA): TGTGCCAGCAGCGTGGGGGGGCCATGGGACGAGCAGTACTTC. This chain joins TRBV11-3 and TRBJ2-7; possible D gene TRBD2, 7 bases. This CDR3 is built from 14 residues. With 5 bases removed from V and 5 bases from J, the gap between germline ends came to 16 bases. Per the germline V gene, CDR1 is SGHNT and CDR2 is YENEEA.

The chain has TRBV9 and TRBJ1-6; D unresolved. Germline V gene lookup returns CDR1 SGDLS and CDR2 YYNGEE. Between the trimmed V and J ends, which lost 3 bases and 12 bases, there was a span of 10 bases. The CDR3 spans 12 residues. In DNA form, the CDR3 reads TGTGCCAGCAGCGGGTCCCGAGGACCCCTCCACTTT. This gives the protein CASSGSRGPLHF.

The chain uses TRBV19 and TRBJ2-1, with D uncertain. The CDR3 is made up of 11 amino acids. CDR1 is LNHDA and CDR2 is SQIVND in the germline V gene (reference sequence). Trimming removed 4 bases at V and 10 bases at J, with 8 bases between. The CDR3 reads CASSRMQEQFF. The CDR3 DNA sequence: TGTGCCAGTAGTAGAATGCAGGAGCAGTTCTTC.

The chain couples TRBV29-1 to TRBJ1-1; possible D gene TRBD1, 5 bases. The CDR3 sequence is 12 residues long. Looked up from germline, CDR1 is SQVTM and CDR2 is ANQGSEA. V shed 7 bases and J shed 2 bases, with 11 bases lying between them. The CDR3: CSAEGRNTEAFF. The CDR3 region has the DNA TGCAGCGCCGAGGGACGCAACACTGAAGCTTTCTTT.

The chain has TRBV9 and TRBJ2-1; a weak D match, TRBD2 (6 bases). With 1 base removed from V and 0 bases from J, the gap between germline ends came to 11 bases. This CDR3 has 16 residues. In germline, CDR1 is SGDLS, CDR2 YYNGEE. In DNA, the CDR3 is TGTGCCAGCAGCGTATACTCGGGGGACTCCTACAATGAGCAGTTCTTC. Amino acid sequence: CASSVYSGDSYNEQFF.

By share, this clone ranks as large. The chain uses TRBV14 and TRBJ2-1; D unclear. V was clipped by 2 bases and J by 12 bases, with 11 bases between them. From germline, CDR1 is SGHDN and CDR2 FVKESK. The CDR3 sequence is 12 residues long. DNA for the CDR3: TGTGCCAGCAGCCAAAGCCGATTGGGGCAGTTCTTC. Protein sequence: CASSQSRLGQFF. The entire variable domain, with the rest obtained from reference TRBV14 and TRBJ2-1, is as follows: EAGVTQFPSHSVIEKGQTVTLRCDPISGHDNLYWYRRVMGKEIKFLLHFVKESKQDESGMPNNRFLAERTGGTYSTLKVQPAELEDSGVYFCASSQSRLGQFFGPGTRLTVL.

This clone ranks as medium-sized. One junction end disagrees with the germline gene, perhaps due to a read error. The chain employs TRBV11-3 and TRBJ2-7; no definite D call. Per the germline V gene, CDR1 is SGHNT and CDR2 is YENEEA. The CDR3 spans 15 residues. This CDR3 reads CASSLSGSRMGFKDF. CDR3 DNA sequence: TGTGCCAGCAGCTTATCTGGGTCGCGTATGGGGTTCAAAGACTTC.

The chain is built from TRBV30 and TRBJ1-4; D remains unclear. This CDR3 contains 16 residues. The V gene's germline CDR1 is GTSNPN and CDR2 SVGIG (reference sequence). The V gene lost 2 bases and the J gene lost 6 bases, with 19 bases spanning the gap. As DNA, the CDR3 is TGTGCCTGGAGTCCCCTTTGGGTCACCGCACATGAAAAACTGTTTTTT. It encodes CAWSPLWVTAHEKLFF.